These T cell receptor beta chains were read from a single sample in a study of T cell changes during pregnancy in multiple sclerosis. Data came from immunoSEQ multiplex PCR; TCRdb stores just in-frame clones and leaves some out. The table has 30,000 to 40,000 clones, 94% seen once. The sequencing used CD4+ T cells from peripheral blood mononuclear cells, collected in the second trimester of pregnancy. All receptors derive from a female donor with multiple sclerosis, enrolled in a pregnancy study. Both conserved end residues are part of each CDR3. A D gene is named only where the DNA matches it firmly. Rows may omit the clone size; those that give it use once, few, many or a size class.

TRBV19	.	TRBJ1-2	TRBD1	TGTGCCAGTAGTATAGAGAGGGGACAGGGAAATGGCTACACCTTC	CASSIERGQGNGYTF
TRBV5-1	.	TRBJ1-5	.	TGCGCCAGCAGCTTGGGGACGGGGGATAGCAATCAGCCCCAGCATTTT	CASSLGTGDSNQPQHF
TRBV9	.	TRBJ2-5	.	TGTGCCAGCAGCCCCCCGGGAGTGGGCAGGGCGCTAGTCCAGTACTTC	CASSPPGVGRALVQYF
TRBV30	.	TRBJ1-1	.	TGTGCCGCTAAAAGGGGGATGAACACTGAAGCTTTCTTT	CAAKRGMNTEAFF
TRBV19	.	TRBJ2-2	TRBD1	TGTGCCACTCAGGGACAGGGGCAGGGCGGGGAGCTGTTTTTT	CATQGQGQGGELFF
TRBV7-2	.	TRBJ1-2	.	TGTGCCAGCAGTCCGGAAGGGGTAAACTATGGCTACACCTTC	CASSPEGVNYGYTF
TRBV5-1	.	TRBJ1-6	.	TGCGCCAGCAGCTTGGAGGGGACAAAGAATTCACCCCTCCACTTT	CASSLEGTKNSPLHF
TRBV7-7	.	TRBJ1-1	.	TGTGCCAGCAGCAAAAATCCCGGGGACACTGAAGCTTTCTTT	CASSKNPGDTEAFF
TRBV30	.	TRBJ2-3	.	TGTGCCTGGAGTGTCCGGGGGAGTTGGACAGATACGCAGTATTTT	CAWSVRGSWTDTQYF
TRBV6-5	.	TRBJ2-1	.	TGTGCCAGCAGTTACACGTTGGCGGACTACAATGAGCAGTTCTTC	CASSYTLADYNEQFF
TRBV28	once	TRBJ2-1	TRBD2	TGTGCCAGCAGCCGAGTTAGCGGGAAGATCTCCTACAATGAGCAGTTCTTC	CASSRVSGKISYNEQFF
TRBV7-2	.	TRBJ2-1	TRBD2	TGTGCCAGCAGCTGGACTAGCTCCCACAATGAGCAGTTCTTC	CASSWTSSHNEQFF
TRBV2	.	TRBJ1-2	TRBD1	TGTGCCAGCAGTGAAGGGACAGGGAGATATGGCTACACCTTC	CASSEGTGRYGYTF
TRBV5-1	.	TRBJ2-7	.	TGCGCCAGCAGCTTGGTGGCAGTCACTACTACTGGCGAGCAGTACTTC	CASSLVAVTTTGEQYF
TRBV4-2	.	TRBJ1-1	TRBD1	TGTGCCAGCAGCCAAGATCGGACAGGGAGGGGTGAAGCTTTCTTT	CASSQDRTGRGEAFF
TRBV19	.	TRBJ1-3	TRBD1	TGTGCCAGTAGTATTCGCGATGACAGGGGGCCTGGAAACACCATATATTTT	CASSIRDDRGPGNTIYF
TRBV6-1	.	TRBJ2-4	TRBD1	TGTGCCAGCAGTGAAGGGGGGACAGGTGCACTTCAGTACTTC	CASSEGGTGALQYF
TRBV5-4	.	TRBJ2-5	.	TGTGCCAGCAGCTTTCTGTCCAGGGGCGACGAGACCCAGTACTTC	CASSFLSRGDETQYF
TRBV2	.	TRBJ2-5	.	TGTGCCAGCAGTCCCGGGAACCTTGCAGAGACCCAGTACTTC	CASSPGNLAETQYF
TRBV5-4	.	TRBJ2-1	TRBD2	TGTGCCAGCAGCGCGGGGGTAAGGCAGTCCTACAATGAGCAGTTCTTC	CASSAGVRQSYNEQFF
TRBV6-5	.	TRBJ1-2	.	TGTGCCAGCAGCCCAGGACTGAGGACGGTGATGGGCTACACCTTC	CASSPGLRTVMGYTF
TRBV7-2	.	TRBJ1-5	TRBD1	TGTGCCAGCAGCTGGGACAGGGGTCAGCCCCAGCATTTT	CASSWDRGQPQHF
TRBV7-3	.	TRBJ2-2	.	TGTGCCAGCAGCTTCCAGGGGGGCACCGGGGAGCTGTTTTTT	CASSFQGGTGELFF
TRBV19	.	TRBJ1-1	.	TGTGCCAGTAGTGCGGGAGACTACAGGGAAGCTTTCTTT	CASSAGDYREAFF
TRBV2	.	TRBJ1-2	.	TGTGCCAGCAGTGAAACAGGGCTAGGCTACACCTTC	CASSETGLGYTF
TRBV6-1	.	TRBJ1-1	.	TGTGCCAGCACAAACAGACTGAACACTGAAGCTTTCTTT	CASTNRLNTEAFF
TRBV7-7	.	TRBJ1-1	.	TGTGCCAGCAGCTCGCAGTTGAACACTGAAGCTTTCTTT	CASSSQLNTEAFF
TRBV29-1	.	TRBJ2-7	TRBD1	TGCAGCGTTGTAGGACAGGGCTACGAGCAGTACTTC	CSVVGQGYEQYF
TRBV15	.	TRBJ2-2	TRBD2	TGTGCCACCAGCAGAGACGTTCTAGCGGGGTCGAACACCGGGGAGCTGTTTTTT	CATSRDVLAGSNTGELFF
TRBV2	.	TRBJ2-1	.	TGTGCCAGCAGTGCCCTTGTTCCCCATGAGCAGTTCTTC	CASSALVPHEQFF
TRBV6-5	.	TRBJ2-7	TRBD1	TGTGCCAGTATTCAACAGGGGGTGGGCGAGCAGTACTTC	CASIQQGVGEQYF
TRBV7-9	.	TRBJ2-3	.	TGTGCCAGCAGCTTTAGTCATCCCACAGATACGCAGTATTTT	CASSFSHPTDTQYF
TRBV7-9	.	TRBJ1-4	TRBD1	TGTGCCAGCAGCCCGAGTCCCGGGACAGGGACCAAACTGTTTTTT	CASSPSPGTGTKLFF
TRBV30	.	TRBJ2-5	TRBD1	TGTGCCTGGAGGGATCGACAGGGTTTGGTAAAGACCCAGTACTTC	CAWRDRQGLVKTQYF
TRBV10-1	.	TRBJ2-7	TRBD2	TGCGCCAGCAGTGAGGGTAGCGGGAGGGCCGGTGAGCAGTACTTC	CASSEGSGRAGEQYF
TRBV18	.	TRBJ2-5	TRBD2	TGTGCCAGCTCACCAGAAAGCGGGAGGGCCCAAGAGACCCAGTACTTC	CASSPESGRAQETQYF
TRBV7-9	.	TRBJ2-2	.	TGTGCCAGCAGCTTTAGGTTCGGGGACACCGGGGAGCTGTTTTTT	CASSFRFGDTGELFF